The following is a TCR beta chain sequence with its context. The CDR3 loop spans 12 amino acids. Germline V CDR1 and CDR2: SQVTM, ANQGSEA. V dropped 5 bases and J dropped 2 bases, with 9 bases sitting between them. Per the study methods: Estimates of nucleated cell counts were drawn from the amplification of reference gene primers. Here immunoSEQ multiplex PCR was the method, and the copy in TCRdb shows in-frame clones only, minus some. The D gene and trimming were derived from the DNA, and the V and J assignments and clone size from that table. The table has about 220,000 clones, 80% to 90% seen once; the top ten hold 20%. The data were obtained in a study of blood T cell repertoires in COVID-19. Background on the study: Spain, Italy and the United States supplied samples that represented acute and convalescent COVID-19.

The rearrangement uses TRBV29-1 and TRBJ1-2; D ambiguous. The specimen sequenced was peripheral blood. The clonotype was recovered from a man aged 30 to 45 with active or convalescent COVID-19. The CDR3 spells CSVSTENYGYTF. The CDR3, as DNA: TGCAGCGTTTCCACAGAGAACTATGGCTACACCTTC. The variable domain in full, completed from reference TRBV29-1 and TRBJ1-2, reads SAVISQKPSRDICQRGTSLTIQCQVDSQVTMMFWYRQQPGQSLTLIATANQGSEATYESGFVIDKFPISRPNLTFSTLTVSNMSPEDSSIYLCSVSTENYGYTFGSGTRLTVV.